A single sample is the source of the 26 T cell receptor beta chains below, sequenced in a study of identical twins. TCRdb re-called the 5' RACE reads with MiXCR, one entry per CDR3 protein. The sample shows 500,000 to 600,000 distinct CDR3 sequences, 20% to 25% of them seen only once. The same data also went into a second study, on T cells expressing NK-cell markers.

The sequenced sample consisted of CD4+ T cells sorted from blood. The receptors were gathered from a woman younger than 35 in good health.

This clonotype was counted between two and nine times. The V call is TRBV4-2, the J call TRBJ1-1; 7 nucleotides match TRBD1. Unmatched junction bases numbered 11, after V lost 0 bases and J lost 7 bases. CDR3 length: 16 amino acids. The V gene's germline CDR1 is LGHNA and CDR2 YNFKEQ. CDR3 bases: TGTGCCAGCAGCCAAGACCCCTCACAGGGGACCTATGAAGCTTTCTTT. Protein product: CASSQDPSQGTYEAFF.

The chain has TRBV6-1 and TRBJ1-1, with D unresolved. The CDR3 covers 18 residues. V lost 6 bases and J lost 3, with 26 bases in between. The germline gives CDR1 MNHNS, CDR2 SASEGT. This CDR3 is CASSSMRRWQRDHTEAFF. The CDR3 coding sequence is TGTGCCAGCAGCTCAATGCGTCGATGGCAAAGGGATCACACTGAAGCTTTCTTT.

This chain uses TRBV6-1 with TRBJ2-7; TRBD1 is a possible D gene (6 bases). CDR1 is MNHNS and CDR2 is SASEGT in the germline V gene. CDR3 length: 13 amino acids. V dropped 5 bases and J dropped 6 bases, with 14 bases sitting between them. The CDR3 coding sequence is TGTGCCAGCAGTCCCCTCCACAGGGTCGAGCAGTACTTC. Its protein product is CASSPLHRVEQYF.

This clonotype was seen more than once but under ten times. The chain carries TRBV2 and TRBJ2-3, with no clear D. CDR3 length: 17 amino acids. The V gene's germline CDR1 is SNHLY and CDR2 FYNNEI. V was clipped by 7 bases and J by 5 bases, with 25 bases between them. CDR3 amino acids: CASKDLRRADLGDTQYF. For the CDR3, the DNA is TGTGCCAGCAAAGACCTGAGACGGGCGGATCTAGGAGATACGCAGTATTTT.

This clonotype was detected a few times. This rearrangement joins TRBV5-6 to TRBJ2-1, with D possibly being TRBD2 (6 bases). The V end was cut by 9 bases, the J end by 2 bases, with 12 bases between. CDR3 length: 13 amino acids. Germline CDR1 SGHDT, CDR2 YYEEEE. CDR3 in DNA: TGTGCCACCTCGGGAGCAGCCTACAATGAGCAGTTCTTC. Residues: CATSGAAYNEQFF.

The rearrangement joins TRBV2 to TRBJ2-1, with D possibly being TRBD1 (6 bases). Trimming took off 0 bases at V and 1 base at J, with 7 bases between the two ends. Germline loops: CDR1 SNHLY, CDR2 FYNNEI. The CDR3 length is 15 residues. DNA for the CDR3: TGTGCCAGCAGTGAAGCACAGGGTTCCTACAATGAGCAGTTCTTC. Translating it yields CASSEAQGSYNEQFF.

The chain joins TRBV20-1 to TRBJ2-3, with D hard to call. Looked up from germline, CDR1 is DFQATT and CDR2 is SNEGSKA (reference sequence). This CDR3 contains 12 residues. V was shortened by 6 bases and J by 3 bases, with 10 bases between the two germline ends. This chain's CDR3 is CSAQPITDTQYF. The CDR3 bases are TGCAGTGCCCAACCCATTACAGATACGCAGTATTTT.

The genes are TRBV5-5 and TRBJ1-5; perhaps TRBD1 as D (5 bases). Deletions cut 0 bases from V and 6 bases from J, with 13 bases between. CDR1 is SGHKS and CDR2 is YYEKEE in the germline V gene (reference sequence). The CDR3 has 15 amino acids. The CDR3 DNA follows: TGTGCCAGCAGCTTGGCCGCAGGGCAGGCTCAGCCCCAGCATTTT. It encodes CASSLAAGQAQPQHF.

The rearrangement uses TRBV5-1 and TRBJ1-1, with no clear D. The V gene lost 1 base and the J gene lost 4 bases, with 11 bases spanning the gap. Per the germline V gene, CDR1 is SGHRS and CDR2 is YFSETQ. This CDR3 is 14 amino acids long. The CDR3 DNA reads TGCGCCAGCAGCTTGCAGGCATCGAGCACTGAAGCTTTCTTT. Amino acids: CASSLQASSTEAFF.

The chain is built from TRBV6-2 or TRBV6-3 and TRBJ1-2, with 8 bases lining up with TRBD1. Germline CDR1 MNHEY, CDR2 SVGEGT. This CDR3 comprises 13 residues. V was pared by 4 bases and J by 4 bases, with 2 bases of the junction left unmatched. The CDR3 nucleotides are TGTGCCAGCAGTTGGACAGGGATCTATGGCTACACCTTC. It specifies CASSWTGIYGYTF.

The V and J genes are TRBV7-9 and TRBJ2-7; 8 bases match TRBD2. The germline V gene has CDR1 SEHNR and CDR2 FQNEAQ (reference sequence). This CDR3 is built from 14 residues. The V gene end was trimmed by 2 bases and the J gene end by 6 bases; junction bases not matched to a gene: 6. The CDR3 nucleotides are TGTGCCAGCAGCTTACAAGCGGGAGTCGGCGAGCAGTACTTC. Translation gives CASSLQAGVGEQYF.

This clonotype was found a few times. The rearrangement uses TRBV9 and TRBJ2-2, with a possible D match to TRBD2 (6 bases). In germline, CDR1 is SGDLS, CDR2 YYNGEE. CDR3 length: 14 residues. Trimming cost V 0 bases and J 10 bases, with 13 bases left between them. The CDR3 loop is CASSVAGVKEELFF. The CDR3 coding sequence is TGTGCCAGCAGCGTAGCGGGAGTTAAGGAGGAGCTGTTTTTT.

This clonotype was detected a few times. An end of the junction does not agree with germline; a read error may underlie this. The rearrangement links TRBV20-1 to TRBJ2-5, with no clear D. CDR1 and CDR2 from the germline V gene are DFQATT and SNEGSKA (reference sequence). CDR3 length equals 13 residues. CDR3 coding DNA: TGCAGTGCCCCGGATTACCACCAAGAGAGCCAGTACTTC. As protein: CSAPDYHQESQYF.

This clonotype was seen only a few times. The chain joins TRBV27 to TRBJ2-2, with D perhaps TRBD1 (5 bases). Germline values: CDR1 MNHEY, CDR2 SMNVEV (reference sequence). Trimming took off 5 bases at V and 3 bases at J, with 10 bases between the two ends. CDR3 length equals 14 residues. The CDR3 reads CASSAFRDTGELFF. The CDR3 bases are TGTGCCAGCAGTGCATTCAGGGACACCGGGGAGCTGTTTTTT.

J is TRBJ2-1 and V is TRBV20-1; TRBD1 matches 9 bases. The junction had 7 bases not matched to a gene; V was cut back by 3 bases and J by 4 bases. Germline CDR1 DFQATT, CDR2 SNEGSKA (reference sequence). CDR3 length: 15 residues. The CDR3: CSARDRDREYNEQFF. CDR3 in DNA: TGCAGTGCTAGGGACCGGGACAGGGAATACAATGAGCAGTTCTTC.

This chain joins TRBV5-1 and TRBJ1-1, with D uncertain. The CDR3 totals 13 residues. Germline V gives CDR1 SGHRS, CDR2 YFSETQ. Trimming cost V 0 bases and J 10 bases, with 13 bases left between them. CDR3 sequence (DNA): TGCGCCAGCAGCTTGGGAACGGATCGCGCAGCTTTCTTT. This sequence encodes CASSLGTDRAAFF.

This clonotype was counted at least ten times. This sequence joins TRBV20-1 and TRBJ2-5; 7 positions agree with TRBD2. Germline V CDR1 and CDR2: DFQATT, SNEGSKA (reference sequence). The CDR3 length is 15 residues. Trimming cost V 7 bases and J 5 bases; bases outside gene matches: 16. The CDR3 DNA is TGCAGTGTCGAAAAACTAGCGATTTCGGGGGAGACCCAGTACTTC. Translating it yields CSVEKLAISGETQYF.

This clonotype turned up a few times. The CDR3 here is CSGGVRDTQYF. The CDR3, as DNA: TGCAGCGGAGGGGTCCGAGATACGCAGTATTTT. The chain has TRBV29-1 and TRBJ2-3; the D call may be TRBD1 or TRBD2 (5 bases each). Germline V gene data show CDR1 as SQVTM and CDR2 as ANQGSEA. The ends were cut back, 7 bases at V and 5 bases at J, with 10 bases in the middle. The CDR3 is made up of 11 amino acids.

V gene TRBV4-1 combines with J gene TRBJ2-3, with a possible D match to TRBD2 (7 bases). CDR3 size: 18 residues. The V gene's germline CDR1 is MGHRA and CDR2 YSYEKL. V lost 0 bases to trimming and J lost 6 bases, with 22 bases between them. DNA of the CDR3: TGCGCCAGCAGCCAAGATCGGGTGAAGGGGGGGGCCGTGGATACGCAGTATTTT. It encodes CASSQDRVKGGAVDTQYF.

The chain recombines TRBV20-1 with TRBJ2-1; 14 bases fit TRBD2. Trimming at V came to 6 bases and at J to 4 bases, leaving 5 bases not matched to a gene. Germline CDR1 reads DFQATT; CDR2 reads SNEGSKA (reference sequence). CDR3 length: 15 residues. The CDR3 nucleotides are TGCAGTGCGCCGACTAGCGGGAGGGGATACAATGAGCAGTTCTTC. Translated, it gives CSAPTSGRGYNEQFF.

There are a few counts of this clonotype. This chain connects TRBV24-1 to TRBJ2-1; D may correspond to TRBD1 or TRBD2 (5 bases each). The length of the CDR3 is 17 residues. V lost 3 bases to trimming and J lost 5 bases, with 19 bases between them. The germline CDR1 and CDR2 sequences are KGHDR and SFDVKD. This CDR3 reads CATSDPGTPELDNEQFF. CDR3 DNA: TGTGCCACCAGTGATCCGGGGACGCCCGAGCTCGACAATGAGCAGTTCTTC.

The CDR3 spells CSAPDKTSGRYEQYF. The CDR3 DNA sequence: TGCAGTGCTCCAGACAAGACTAGCGGGAGATACGAGCAGTACTTC. The chain employs TRBV20-1 and TRBJ2-7, with 12 positions matching TRBD2. V gave up 5 bases and J gave up 4 bases; unmatched junction bases: 9. Germline CDR1 and CDR2: DFQATT and SNEGSKA (reference sequence). This CDR3 contains 15 residues.

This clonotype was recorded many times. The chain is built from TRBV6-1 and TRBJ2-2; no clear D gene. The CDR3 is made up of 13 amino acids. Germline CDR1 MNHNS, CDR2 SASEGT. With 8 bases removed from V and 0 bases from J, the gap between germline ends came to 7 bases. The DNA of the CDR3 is TGTGCCAGCGTCAAGGCGAACACCGGGGAGCTGTTTTTT. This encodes CASVKANTGELFF.

The CDR3 region is CASWASGRGYEQYF. CDR3 nucleotides: TGTGCCAGCTGGGCTAGCGGGAGGGGGTACGAGCAGTACTTC. V gene TRBV6-1 combines with J gene TRBJ2-7; 12 bases agree with TRBD2. From germline, CDR1 is MNHNS and CDR2 SASEGT. There are 14 residues in the CDR3. V lost 8 bases to trimming and J lost 4 bases; unmatched junction nucleotides: 6.

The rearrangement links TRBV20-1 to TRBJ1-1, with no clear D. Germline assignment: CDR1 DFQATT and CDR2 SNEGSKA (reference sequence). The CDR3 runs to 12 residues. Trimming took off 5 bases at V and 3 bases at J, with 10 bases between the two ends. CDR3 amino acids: CSAPQKHTEAFF. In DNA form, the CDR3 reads TGCAGTGCTCCTCAAAAGCACACTGAAGCTTTCTTT.

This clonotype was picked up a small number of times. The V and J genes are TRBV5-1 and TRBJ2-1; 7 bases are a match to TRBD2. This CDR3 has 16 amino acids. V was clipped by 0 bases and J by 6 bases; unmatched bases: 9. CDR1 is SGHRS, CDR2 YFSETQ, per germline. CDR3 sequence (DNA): TGCGCCAGCAGCTTGGCCTGGGCGGGAGTATCCAATGAGCAGTTCTTC. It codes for CASSLAWAGVSNEQFF.